The rows below give T cell receptor beta chains drawn from one sample of a study of cytotoxic CD8 clonotypes in ibrutinib-treated CLL. The repertoire was sequenced with immunoSEQ multiplex PCR; TCRdb's copy has only in-frame clones and lacks some. The table lists 10,000 to 15,000 clones, around 68% of them singletons. This specimen was PBMCs, taken before ibrutinib treatment. The receptors were gathered from a human donor with chronic lymphocytic leukemia. The CDR3 runs from the conserved cysteine through the conserved F or W. The D gene is left open where the match is weak. Clone sizes are given selectively: once, few, many, or a class where the clone is expanded.

once | NA | TRBJ1-4 | TRBV9 | CASSADPGGNEKLFF | TGTGCCAGCAGCGCCGACCCCGGCGGGAATGAAAAACTGTTTTTT
NA | NA | TRBJ2-3 | TRBV4-1 | CASSQDPAPRDTQYF | TGCGCCAGCAGCCAAGATCCGGCCCCCAGGGATACGCAGTATTTT
NA | NA | TRBJ2-7 | TRBV5-3 | CASSLGSGGYEQYF | TGTGCCAGCAGCTTGGGGTCCGGCGGATACGAGCAGTACTTC
NA | NA | TRBJ2-3 | TRBV28 | CASSPLDRRTDTQYF | TGTGCCAGCAGTCCTTTGGACCGTCGCACAGATACGCAGTATTTT
NA | TRBD1 | TRBJ2-5 | TRBV7-2 | CASSSGSDRPQETQYF | TGTGCCAGCAGCTCGGGCTCGGACAGGCCCCAAGAGACCCAGTACTTC
NA | NA | TRBJ1-2 | TRBV7-9 | CASSFELVRGSDGYTF | TGTGCCAGCAGCTTCGAGTTGGTCAGGGGAAGCGATGGCTACACCTTC
NA | NA | TRBJ2-1 | TRBV18 | CASSPQAGISSSYNEQFF | TGTGCCAGCTCACCACAGGCGGGAATAAGCAGCTCCTACAATGAGCAGTTCTTC
NA | TRBD2 | TRBJ2-2 | TRBV27 | CASSLGLAGGYLPNTGELFF | TGTGCCAGCAGTTTAGGGCTAGCGGGGGGGTACCTTCCGAACACCGGGGAGCTGTTTTTT
NA | TRBD2 | TRBJ2-1 | TRBV5-1 | CASSLLSGIAGEQFF | TGCGCCAGCAGCTTGTTGTCAGGAATAGCGGGTGAGCAGTTCTTC
NA | TRBD2 | TRBJ2-5 | TRBV19 | CASSTLAGGLAETQYF | TGTGCCAGTAGTACGCTAGCGGGGGGGCTGGCAGAGACCCAGTACTTC
NA | NA | TRBJ1-2 | TRBV28 | CASSLFQGYGYTF | TGTGCCAGCAGTTTATTCCAGGGCTATGGCTACACCTTC
NA | NA | TRBJ2-7 | TRBV11-2 | CASSLIGGVVEQYF | TGTGCCAGCAGCTTAATTGGGGGCGTGGTCGAGCAGTACTTC
NA | NA | TRBJ2-3 | TRBV30 | CAWSRGETDTQYF | TGTGCCTGGAGCAGGGGCGAGACAGATACGCAGTATTTT
NA | TRBD1 | TRBJ1-2 | TRBV2 | CATRQGAPGYTF | TGTGCCACGCGACAGGGGGCGCCTGGCTACACCTTC
NA | NA | TRBJ2-1 | TRBV7-3 | CASSSTPGRFNEQFF | TGTGCCAGCAGCTCGACTCCGGGACGGTTCAATGAGCAGTTCTTC
once | NA | TRBJ2-1 | TRBV9 | CASSDVTASYNEQFF | TGTGCCAGCAGCGACGTAACGGCCTCCTACAATGAGCAGTTCTTC
NA | TRBD1 | TRBJ2-2 | TRBV5-4 | CATLRTGANTGELFF | TGTGCCACTCTCAGGACAGGGGCGAACACCGGGGAGCTGTTTTTT
NA | TRBD1 | TRBJ2-7 | TRBV4-3 | CASSQGLSGTGQDEQYF | TGCGCCAGCAGCCAAGGCCTCTCCGGGACAGGGCAGGACGAGCAGTACTTC
NA | TRBD2 | TRBJ2-5 | TRBV4-3 | CASSPSEGGGGETQYF | TGCGCCAGCAGCCCCTCGGAGGGCGGGGGGGGAGAGACCCAGTACTTC
NA | TRBD1 | TRBJ1-5 | TRBV4-3 | CASSQERRQGTQHF | TGCGCCAGCAGCCAAGAAAGGAGACAGGGTACCCAGCATTTT
few | NA | TRBJ2-6 | TRBV10-2 | CASSDQGFTSGANVLTF | TGCGCCAGCAGTGATCAGGGTTTTACCTCTGGGGCCAACGTCCTGACTTTC
NA | NA | TRBJ2-5 | TRBV5-1 | CASSAVRGVQETQYF | TGCGCCAGCAGCGCAGTGAGGGGGGTTCAAGAGACCCAGTACTTC
NA | NA | TRBJ1-5 | TRBV18 | CASSTGYLSNQPQHF | TGTGCCAGCTCAACAGGGTATTTAAGCAATCAGCCCCAGCATTTT